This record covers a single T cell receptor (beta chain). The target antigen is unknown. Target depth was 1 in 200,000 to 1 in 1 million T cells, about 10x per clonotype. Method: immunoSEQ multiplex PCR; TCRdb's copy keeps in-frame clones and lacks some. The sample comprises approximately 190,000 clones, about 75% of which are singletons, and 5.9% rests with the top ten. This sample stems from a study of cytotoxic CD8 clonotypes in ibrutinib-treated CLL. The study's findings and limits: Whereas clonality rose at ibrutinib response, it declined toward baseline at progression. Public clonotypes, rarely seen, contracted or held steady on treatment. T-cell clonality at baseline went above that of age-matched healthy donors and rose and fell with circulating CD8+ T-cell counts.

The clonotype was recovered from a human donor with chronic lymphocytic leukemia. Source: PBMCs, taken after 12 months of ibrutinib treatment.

CDR3 in amino acids: CAWRLAGGQNGSEQYF. The DNA of the CDR3 is TGTGCCTGGAGATTAGCGGGAGGGCAGAACGGCTCCGAGCAGTACTTC. The chain recombines TRBV30 with TRBJ2-7, with 11 bases aligning to TRBD2. Germline CDR1 is GTSNPN and CDR2 is SVGIG (reference sequence). J lost 6 bases, V lost 3 bases, and 13 bases had no gene match. The CDR3 runs 16 residues. Complete variable domain (other parts from reference TRBV30 and TRBJ2-7): SQTIHQWPATLVQPVGSPLSLECTVEGTSNPNLYWYRQAAGRGLQLLFYSVGIGQISSEVPQNLSASRPQDRQFILSSKKLLLSDSGFYLCAWRLAGGQNGSEQYFGPGTRLTVT.